Included here is one T cell receptor (beta chain) sequence, with context. What it binds is not known. CDR3 length equals 14 residues. The germline V gene encodes CDR1 LNHDA and CDR2 SQIVND (reference sequence). These data originate in a study of cytomegalovirus exposure and HLA in healthy donors. Study-wide findings and caveats: When a later analysis compared HLA-associated TCR beta chains with equally common others, the HLA-associated chains turned out to be more clonally expanded and to have lower generation probabilities. The classifier reportedly diagnosed cytomegalovirus status with high specificity and sensitivity.

The PCR ran on 60 Vbeta and 13 Jbeta primers. The assay was immunoSEQ multiplex PCR, and TCRdb's table has in-frame clones only and misses some. The table includes under 200,000 clones, roughly 80% detected once. Sequencing was performed on PBMCs. The V and J genes are TRBV19 and TRBJ2-5; maybe TRBD1 (5 bases). The J call may be faulty, since TRBJ2-7 better matches the DNA end. The TCR sequence derives from a woman between 50 and 59 years old in good health and CMV-seropositive. In DNA, the CDR3 is TGTGCCAGTAGTCGCCGGCAGGGTCCCTACGAGCAGTACTTC. This codes for CASSRRQGPYEQYF.